These 9 T cell receptor beta chains came from one sample sequenced in a study of T cells expressing NK-cell markers. TCRdb re-analyzed the 5' RACE reads; it lists each CDR3 protein once, without DNA. The sample table includes about 460,000 distinct CDR3 sequences. Sequencing input: blood T cells: a sorted CD56 or NKG2C T cell subset, CD4+ or CD8+ T cells, or bulk PBMC T cells (not recorded which). Every receptor here comes from a woman in her 50s in good health.

CDR3 in amino acids: CASSSLVGQQTYEQYF. The chain is built from TRBV5-1 and TRBJ2-7; the TRBD1 assignment by TCRdb is unverifiable without DNA. Germline V CDR1 and CDR2: SGHRS, YFSETQ. The length of the CDR3 is 16 residues.

The V gene is TRBV24-1, the J gene TRBJ2-6; TCRdb indicates TRBD1, and absent DNA this call remains unverified. Germline-derived CDR1 and CDR2 are KGHDR and SFDVKD. This CDR3 region has 15 residues. The CDR3 is CATSLGGAGANVLTF.

This chain connects TRBV7-9 to TRBJ2-1; the TRBD2 assignment by TCRdb is unverifiable without DNA. This CDR3 spans 17 amino acids. Germline CDR1 is SEHNR and CDR2 is FQNEAQ (reference sequence). CDR3 sequence reads: CASSPPPRLAVYNEQFF.

The CDR3 spells CSARVLAGEANTQYF. The J gene is TRBJ2-3, the V gene TRBV20-1; without DNA, the TCRdb call of TRBD2 cannot be checked. The germline V gene encodes CDR1 DFQATT and CDR2 SNEGSKA (reference sequence). There are 15 residues in the CDR3.

The CDR3 loop reads CASSRGPHNEQFF. The rearrangement uses TRBV3-1 and TRBJ2-1; the TCRdb call, TRBD1, lacks DNA for checking. CDR1 and CDR2 from the germline V gene are LGHDT and YNNKEL (reference sequence). There are 13 residues in the CDR3.

The V call is TRBV5-1, the J call TRBJ2-2; TCRdb's assignment of TRBD2 cannot be checked, as there is no DNA. Germline lookup yields CDR1 SGHRS and CDR2 YFSETQ. The CDR3 totals 15 residues. The CDR3 reads CAIRTSGTLSGELFF. Using reference TRBV5-1 and TRBJ2-2 for the parts outside the CDR3, the full variable domain is KAGVTQTPRYLIKTRGQQVTLSCSPISGHRSVSWYQQTPGQGLQFLFEYFSETQRNKGNFPGRFSGRQFSNSRSEMNVSTLELGDSALYLCAIRTSGTLSGELFFGEGSRLTVL.

The chain's CDR3 is CASSPRGGRSYNEQFF. The chain combines TRBV11-3 with TRBJ2-1; the TRBD1 assignment by TCRdb is unverifiable without DNA. Germline V gene data show CDR1 as SGHNT and CDR2 as YENEEA. This CDR3 region has 16 residues.

V is TRBV4-1 and J is TRBJ2-5; TCRdb designates TRBD2, a call that cannot be tested without DNA. The CDR3 is 16 residues long. CDR1 and CDR2 from the germline V gene are MGHRA and YSYEKL. The CDR3 reads CASSQDKGLASGTQYF.

V is TRBV12-3 or TRBV12-4 and J is TRBJ2-1; with no DNA, the TCRdb D assignment of TRBD1 cannot be verified. This CDR3 contains 12 residues. The CDR3 protein is CASSPLDRRQFF.